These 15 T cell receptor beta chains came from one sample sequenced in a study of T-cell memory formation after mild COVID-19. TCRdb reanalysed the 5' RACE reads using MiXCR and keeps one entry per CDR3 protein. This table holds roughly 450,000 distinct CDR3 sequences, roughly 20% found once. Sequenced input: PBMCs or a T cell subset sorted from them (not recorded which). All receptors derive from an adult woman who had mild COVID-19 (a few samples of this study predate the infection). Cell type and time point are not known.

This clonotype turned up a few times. CDR3 sequence: CASSSISGNEQFF. The CDR3 coding sequence is TGTGCCAGCAGCTCGATTAGCGGGAATGAGCAGTTCTTC. The chain is built from TRBV7-6 and TRBJ2-1; 7 bases map to TRBD2. V trimming: 4 bases; J trimming: 7 bases; junction bases outside the gene matches: 4. Per germline, CDR1 SGHVS and CDR2 FNYEAQ. This CDR3 spans 13 amino acids.

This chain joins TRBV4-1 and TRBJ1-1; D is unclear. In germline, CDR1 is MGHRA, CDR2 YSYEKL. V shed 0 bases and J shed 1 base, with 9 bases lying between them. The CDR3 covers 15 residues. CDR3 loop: CASSQDRRKNTEAFF. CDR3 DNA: TGCGCCAGCAGCCAAGATCGCAGAAAGAACACTGAAGCTTTCTTT.

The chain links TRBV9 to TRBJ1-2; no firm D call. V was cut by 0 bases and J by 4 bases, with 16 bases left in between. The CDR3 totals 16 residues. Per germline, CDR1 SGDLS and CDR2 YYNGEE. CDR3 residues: CASSVAGGPLGYGYTF. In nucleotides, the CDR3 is TGTGCCAGCAGCGTAGCGGGCGGGCCCTTGGGCTATGGCTACACCTTC.

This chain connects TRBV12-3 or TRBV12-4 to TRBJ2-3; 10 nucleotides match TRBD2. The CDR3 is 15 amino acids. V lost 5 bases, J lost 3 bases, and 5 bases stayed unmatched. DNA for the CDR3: TGTGCCAGCAGTACTAGCGGGGATCGGACAGATACGCAGTATTTT. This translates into CASSTSGDRTDTQYF.

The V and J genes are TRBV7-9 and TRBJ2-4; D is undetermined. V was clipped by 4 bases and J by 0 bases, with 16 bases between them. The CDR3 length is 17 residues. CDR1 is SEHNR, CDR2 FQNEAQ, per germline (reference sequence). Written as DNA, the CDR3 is TGTGCCAGCAGCTCCCTCGAAGCGTCTCTAGCCAAAAACATTCAGTACTTC. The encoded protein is CASSSLEASLAKNIQYF.

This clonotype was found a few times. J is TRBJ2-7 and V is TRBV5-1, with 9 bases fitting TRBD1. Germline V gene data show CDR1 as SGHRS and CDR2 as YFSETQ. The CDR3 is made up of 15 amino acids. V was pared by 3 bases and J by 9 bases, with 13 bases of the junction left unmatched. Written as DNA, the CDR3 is TGCGCCAGCAGCTATACCGGGACAGGGTCCGCGGGGCAGTACTTC. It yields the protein CASSYTGTGSAGQYF.

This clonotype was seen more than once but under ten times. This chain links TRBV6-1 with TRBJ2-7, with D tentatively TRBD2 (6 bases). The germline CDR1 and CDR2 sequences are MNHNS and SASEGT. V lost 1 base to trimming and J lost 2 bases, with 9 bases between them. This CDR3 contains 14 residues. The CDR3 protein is CASSEGGRPYEQYF. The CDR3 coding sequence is TGTGCCAGCAGTGAAGGGGGGAGGCCCTACGAGCAGTACTTC.

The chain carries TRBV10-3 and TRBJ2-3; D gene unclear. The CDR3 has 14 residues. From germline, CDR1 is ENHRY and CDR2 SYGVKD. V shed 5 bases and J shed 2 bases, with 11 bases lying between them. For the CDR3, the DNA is TGTGCCATCAGTACCGGGCCAAACACAGATACGCAGTATTTT. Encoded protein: CAISTGPNTDTQYF.

CDR3 nucleotides: TGTGCCAGCAGCCAGTTAGCGGGGACATACAATGAGCAGTTCTTC. Encoded protein: CASSQLAGTYNEQFF. J is TRBJ2-1 and V is TRBV3-1; 8 bases fit TRBD2. The CDR3 has 15 residues. The J segment lost 4 bases and the V segment lost 3 bases, leaving 5 bases of the junction unmatched. Germline values: CDR1 LGHDT, CDR2 YNNKEL (reference sequence).

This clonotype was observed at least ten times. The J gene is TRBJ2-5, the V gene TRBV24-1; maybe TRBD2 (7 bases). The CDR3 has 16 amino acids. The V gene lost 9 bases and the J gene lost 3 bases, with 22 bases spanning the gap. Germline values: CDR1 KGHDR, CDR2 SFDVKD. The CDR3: CATAWGGQGSKETQYF. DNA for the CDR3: TGTGCCACCGCCTGGGGGGGCCAGGGGTCCAAAGAGACCCAGTACTTC.

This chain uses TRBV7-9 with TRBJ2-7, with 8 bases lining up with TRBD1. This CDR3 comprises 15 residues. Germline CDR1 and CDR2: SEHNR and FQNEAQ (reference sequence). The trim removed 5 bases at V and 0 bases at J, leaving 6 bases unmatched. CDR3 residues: CASSVRDRSSYEQYF. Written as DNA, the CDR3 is TGTGCCAGCAGCGTACGGGACAGGAGCTCCTACGAGCAGTACTTC.

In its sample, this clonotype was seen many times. CDR3 DNA sequence: TGTGCCAGCAGCTTGGAACTAGCGGTGGGGGGAGATACGCAGTATTTT. This translates into CASSLELAVGGDTQYF. The gene calls are TRBV7-2 and TRBJ2-3; the match to TRBD2 covers 8 bases. V dropped 3 bases and J dropped 5; count of bases not matched to a gene: 10. The germline V gene has CDR1 SGHTA and CDR2 FQGNSA. The CDR3 covers 16 residues.

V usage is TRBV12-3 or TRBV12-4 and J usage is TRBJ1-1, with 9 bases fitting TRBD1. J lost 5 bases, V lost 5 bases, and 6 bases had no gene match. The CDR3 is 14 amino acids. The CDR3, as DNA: TGTGCCAGCAGTCCCCGGGACAGGGTGACTGAAGCTTTCTTT. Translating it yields CASSPRDRVTEAFF.

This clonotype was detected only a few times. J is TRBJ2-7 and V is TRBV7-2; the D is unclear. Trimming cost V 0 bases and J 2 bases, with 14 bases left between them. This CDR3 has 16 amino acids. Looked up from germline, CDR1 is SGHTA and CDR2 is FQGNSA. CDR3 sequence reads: CASSLAFSQVAYEQYF. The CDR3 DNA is TGTGCCAGCAGCTTAGCGTTTTCGCAGGTCGCCTACGAGCAGTACTTC. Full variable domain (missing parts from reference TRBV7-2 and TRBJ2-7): GAGVSQSPSNKVTEKGKDVELRCDPISGHTALYWYRQSLGQGLEFLIYFQGNSAPDKSGLPSDRFSAERTGGSVSTLTIQRTQQEDSAVYLCASSLAFSQVAYEQYFGPGTRLTVT.

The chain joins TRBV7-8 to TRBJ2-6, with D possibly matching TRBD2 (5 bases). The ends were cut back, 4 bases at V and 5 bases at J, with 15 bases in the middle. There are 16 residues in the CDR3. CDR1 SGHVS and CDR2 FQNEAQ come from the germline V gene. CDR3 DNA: TGTGCCAGCAGCTCCCCGACGGGGTTGAGGGCCAACGTCCTGACTTTC. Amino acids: CASSSPTGLRANVLTF.